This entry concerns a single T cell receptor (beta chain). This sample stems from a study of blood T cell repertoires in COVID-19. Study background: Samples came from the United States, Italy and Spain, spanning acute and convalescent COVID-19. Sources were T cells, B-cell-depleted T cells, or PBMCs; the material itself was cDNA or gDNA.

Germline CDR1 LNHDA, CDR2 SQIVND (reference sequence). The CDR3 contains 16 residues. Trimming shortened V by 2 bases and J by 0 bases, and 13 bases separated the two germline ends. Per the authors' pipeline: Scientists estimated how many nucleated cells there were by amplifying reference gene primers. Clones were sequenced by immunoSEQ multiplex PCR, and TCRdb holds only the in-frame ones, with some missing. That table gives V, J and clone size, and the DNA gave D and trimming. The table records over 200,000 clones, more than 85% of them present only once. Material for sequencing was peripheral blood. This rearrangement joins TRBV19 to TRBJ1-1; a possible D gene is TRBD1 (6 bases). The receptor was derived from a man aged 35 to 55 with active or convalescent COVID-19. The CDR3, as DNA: TGTGCCAGTAGTATAATCCAGGGGATTATGAACACTGAAGCTTTCTTT. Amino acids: CASSIIQGIMNTEAFF.